This T cell receptor (beta chain) was retrieved from a study of T cell repertoires in cytomegalovirus infection (dated by TCRdb to the late 2010s). About the full investigation: Donor HLA type was relevant to the analysis, as public TCR beta signatures indicated carriage of CMV infection together with the matching HLA type. The investigation overall reported the following: The ex vivo response was dominated by HLA-C-restricted CMV-specific TCR beta clonotypes, and the single most frequent clonotype in two of eight donors was supplied by these HLA-C-restricted clonotypes. Cumulative frequency of public TCR beta family members discriminated carriers of CMV infection plus the relevant HLA type in this cohort and an independent roughly 350-donor cohort.

Taken from cysteine to phenylalanine, the CDR3 has 13 residues. The only DNA kept is the CDR3, 39 bases in frame from the first base. For this chain, trimming is 6 bases at the V end and 7 bases at the J end, and the number of junction bases without a gene match is 10. The germline V gene encodes CDR1 SQVTM and CDR2 ANQGSEA. Concerning this clonotype: The antigen this receptor binds is unknown. Per-nucleotide qualities are absent, and no much larger clonotype sits a single base away.

TCRdb names Illumina HiSeq 1500 as the instrument used. Using fastp trimming at Q25 and MiXCR clonotype assembly, TCRdb reanalyzed the public sequencing data and kept in-frame beta chains. Each entry is one CDR3 protein sequence, shown with its most common DNA and genes. The sample includes 200,000 to 300,000 distinct CDR3 sequences, with approximately 13% observed a single time. Roughly 1.7% of the sample is taken by the ten largest. This sequence uses TRBV29-1 and TRBJ2-7, with 9 middle bases fitting TRBD1. This TCR came from a human donor in good health (CMV status not recorded). Some clones in this sample may be carry-over from other donors' samples. The sequencing input was PBMCs. The CDR3 protein sequence reads: CSVGQGLPGEQYF. The DNA is TGCAGCGTAGGACAGGGGCTGCCGGGGGAGCAGTACTTC.